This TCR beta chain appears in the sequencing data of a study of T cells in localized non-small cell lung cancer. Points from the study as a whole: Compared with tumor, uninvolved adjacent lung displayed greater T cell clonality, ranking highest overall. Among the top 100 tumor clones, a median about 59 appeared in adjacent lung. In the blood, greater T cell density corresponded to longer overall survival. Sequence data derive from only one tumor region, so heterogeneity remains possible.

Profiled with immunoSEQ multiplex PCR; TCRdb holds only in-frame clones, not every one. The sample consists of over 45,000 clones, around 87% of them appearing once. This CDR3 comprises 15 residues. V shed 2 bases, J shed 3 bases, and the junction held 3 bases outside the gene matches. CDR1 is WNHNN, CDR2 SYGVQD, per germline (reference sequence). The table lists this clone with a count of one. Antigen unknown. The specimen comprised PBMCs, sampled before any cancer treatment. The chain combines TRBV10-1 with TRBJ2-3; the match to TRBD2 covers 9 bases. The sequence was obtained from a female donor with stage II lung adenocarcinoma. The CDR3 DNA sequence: TGCGCCAGCAGTGAGGCGGGGGGGGAAACAGATACGCAGTATTTT. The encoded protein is CASSEAGGETDTQYF.